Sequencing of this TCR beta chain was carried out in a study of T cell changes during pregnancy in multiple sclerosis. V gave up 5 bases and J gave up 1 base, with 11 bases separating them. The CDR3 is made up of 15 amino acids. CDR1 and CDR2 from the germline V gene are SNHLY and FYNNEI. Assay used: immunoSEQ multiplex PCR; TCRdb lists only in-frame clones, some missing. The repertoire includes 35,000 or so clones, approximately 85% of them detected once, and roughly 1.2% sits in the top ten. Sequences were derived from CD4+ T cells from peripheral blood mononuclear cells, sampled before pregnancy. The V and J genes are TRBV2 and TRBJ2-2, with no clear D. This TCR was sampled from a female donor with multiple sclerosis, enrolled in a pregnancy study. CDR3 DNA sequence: TGTGCCAGCAGTAGAGGTCGGCTGAACACCGGGGAGCTGTTTTTT. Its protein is CASSRGRLNTGELFF. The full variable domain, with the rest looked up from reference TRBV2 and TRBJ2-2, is EPEVTQTPSHQVTQMGQEVILRCVPISNHLYFYWYRQILGQKVEFLVSFYNNEISEKSEIFDDQFSVERPDGSNFTLKIRSTKLEDSAMYFCASSRGRLNTGELFFGEGSRLTVL.